The sequence of this T cell receptor (beta chain) was determined in a study of T cell responses to AZD1222 COVID-19 vaccine. The study's findings and limits: The study reported that nearly half of spike-specific TCRs target unmutated variant regions. Donors were largely white British and mainly female; clonal diversity was possibly underestimated. Scientists sampled the repertoires only once the peak T cell response had passed.

The CDR3 is made up of 15 amino acids. Germline trimming cut 4 bases from V and 4 bases from J; bases unmatched to any gene: 9. Looked up from germline, CDR1 is SGHVS and CDR2 is FNYEAQ. Comments on this clone: Its antigen remains unidentified.

The data were produced by immunoSEQ multiplex PCR, yet TCRdb's version contains in-frame clones alone and is incomplete. Of approximately 150,000 clones in the sample, nearly 95% were seen once. The chain combines TRBV7-6 with TRBJ2-7, with 8 positions matching TRBD2. Sequenced material: peripheral blood, taken on day 0 of AZD1222 vaccination. The clonotype originates from an adult in good health. Written as DNA, the CDR3 is TGTGCCAGCAGCTCCGAACTCGGACTAGCTTACGAGCAGTACTTC. It is translated as CASSSELGLAYEQYF. The full variable domain, in which reference TRBV7-6 and TRBJ2-7 provide the parts outside the CDR3, is GAGVSQSPRYKVTKRGQDVALRCDPISGHVSLYWYRQALGQGPEFLTYFNYEAQQDKSGLPNDRFSAERPEGSISTLTIQRTEQRDSAMYRCASSSELGLAYEQYFGPGTRLTVT.